A single sample is the source of the 2 T cell receptor beta chains below, sequenced in a study of cytomegalovirus exposure and HLA in healthy donors. This PCR relied on a set of 60 Vbeta primers and 13 Jbeta primers. Libraries were prepared by immunoSEQ multiplex PCR; TCRdb keeps only in-frame clonotypes and omits some of them. Here the sample spans more than 80,000 clones, more than 70% being singletons. Sequenced sample: PBMCs. These receptors were collected from a man in his 60s in good health and CMV-seronegative.

The V call is TRBV19, the J call TRBJ1-2; 9 bases fit TRBD1. V lost 4 bases, J lost 0 bases, and 3 bases stayed unmatched. The CDR3 loop spans 15 amino acids. Germline lookup yields CDR1 LNHDA and CDR2 SQIVND (reference sequence). The CDR3 coding sequence is TGTGCCAGTAGTACCCGGGACAGGGCTAACTATGGCTACACCTTC. As protein: CASSTRDRANYGYTF.

The chain couples TRBV6-5 to TRBJ2-3; the match to TRBD1 covers 7 bases. This CDR3 has 14 amino acids. Germline CDR1 reads MNHEY; CDR2 reads SVGAGI. With V trimmed by 6 bases and J by 2 bases, 5 bases remained unmatched. The DNA for the CDR3 is TGTGCCAGCAGGGAGACAGGGTTCACAGATACGCAGTATTTT. Translation: CASRETGFTDTQYF.